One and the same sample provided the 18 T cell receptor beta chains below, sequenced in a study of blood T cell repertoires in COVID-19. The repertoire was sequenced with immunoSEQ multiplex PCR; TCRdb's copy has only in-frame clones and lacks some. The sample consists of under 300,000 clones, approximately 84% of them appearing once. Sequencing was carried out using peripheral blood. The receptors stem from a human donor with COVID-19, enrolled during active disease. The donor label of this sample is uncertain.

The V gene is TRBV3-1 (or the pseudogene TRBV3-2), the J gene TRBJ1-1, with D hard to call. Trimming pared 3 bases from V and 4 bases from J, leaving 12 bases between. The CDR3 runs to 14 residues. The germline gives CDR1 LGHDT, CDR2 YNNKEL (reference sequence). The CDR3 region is CASSQGTQPTEAFF. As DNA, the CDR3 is TGTGCCAGCAGCCAGGGCACCCAGCCCACTGAAGCTTTCTTT.

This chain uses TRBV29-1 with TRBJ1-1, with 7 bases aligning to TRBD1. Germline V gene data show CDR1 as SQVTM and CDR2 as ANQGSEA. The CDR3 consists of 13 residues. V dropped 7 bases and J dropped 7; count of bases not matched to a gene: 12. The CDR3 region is CSARTARGDEAFF. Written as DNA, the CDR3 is TGCAGCGCCCGGACCGCCAGGGGGGATGAAGCTTTCTTT.

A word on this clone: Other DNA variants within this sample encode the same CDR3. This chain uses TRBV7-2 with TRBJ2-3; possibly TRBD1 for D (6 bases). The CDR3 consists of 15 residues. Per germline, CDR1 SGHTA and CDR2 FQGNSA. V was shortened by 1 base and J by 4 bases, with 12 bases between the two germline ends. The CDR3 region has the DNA TGTGCCAGCAGCTTAGATAGAGGGGGTGCAGATACGCAGTATTTT. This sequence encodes CASSLDRGGADTQYF.

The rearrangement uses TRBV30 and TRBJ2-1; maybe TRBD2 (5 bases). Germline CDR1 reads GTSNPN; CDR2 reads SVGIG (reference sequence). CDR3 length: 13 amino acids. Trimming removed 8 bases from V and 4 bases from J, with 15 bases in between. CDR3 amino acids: CAREREGYNEQFF. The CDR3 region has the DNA TGTGCCCGCGAACGAGAGGGATACAATGAGCAGTTCTTC.

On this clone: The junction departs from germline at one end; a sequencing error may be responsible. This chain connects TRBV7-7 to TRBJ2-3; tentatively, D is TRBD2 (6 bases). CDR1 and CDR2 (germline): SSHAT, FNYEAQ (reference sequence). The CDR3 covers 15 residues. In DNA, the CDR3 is TGTGCTAGCAGCCAGGCGGCGGGGCCCACAGATACGCAGTATTTT. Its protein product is CASSQAAGPTDTQYF.

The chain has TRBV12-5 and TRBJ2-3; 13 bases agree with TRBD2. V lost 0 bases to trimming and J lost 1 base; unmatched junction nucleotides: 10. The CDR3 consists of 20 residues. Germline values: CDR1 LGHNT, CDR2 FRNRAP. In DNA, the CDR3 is TGTGCTAGTGGTTTGGTATTATCGGGAACTAGCGGGAGGGGCACAGATACGCAGTATTTT. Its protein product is CASGLVLSGTSGRGTDTQYF. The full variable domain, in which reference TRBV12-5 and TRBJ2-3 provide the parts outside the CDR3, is DARVTQTPRHKVTEMGQEVTMRCQPILGHNTVFWYRQTMMQGLELLAYFRNRAPLDDSGMPKDRFSAEMPDATLATLKIQPSEPRDSAVYFCASGLVLSGTSGRGTDTQYFGPGTRLTVL.

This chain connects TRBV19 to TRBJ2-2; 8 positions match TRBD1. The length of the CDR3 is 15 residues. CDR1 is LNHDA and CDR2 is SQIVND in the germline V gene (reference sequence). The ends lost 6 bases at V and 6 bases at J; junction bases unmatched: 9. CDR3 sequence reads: CASSGQGSVPGELFF. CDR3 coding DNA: TGTGCCAGTAGCGGACAGGGATCAGTCCCCGGGGAGCTGTTTTTT.

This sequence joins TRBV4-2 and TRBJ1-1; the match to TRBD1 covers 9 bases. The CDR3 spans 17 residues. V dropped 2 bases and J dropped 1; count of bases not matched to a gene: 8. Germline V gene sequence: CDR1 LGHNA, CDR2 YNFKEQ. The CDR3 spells CASSQRTGVSWNTEAFF. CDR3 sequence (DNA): TGTGCCAGCAGCCAAAGGACAGGGGTATCGTGGAACACTGAAGCTTTCTTT.

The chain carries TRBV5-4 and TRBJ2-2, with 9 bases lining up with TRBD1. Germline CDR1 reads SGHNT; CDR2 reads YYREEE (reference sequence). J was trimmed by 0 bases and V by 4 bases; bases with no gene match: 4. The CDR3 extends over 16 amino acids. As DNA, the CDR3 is TGTGCCAGCAGCCAGGGGACAGGGTCGAACACCGGGGAGCTGTTTTTT. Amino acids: CASSQGTGSNTGELFF.

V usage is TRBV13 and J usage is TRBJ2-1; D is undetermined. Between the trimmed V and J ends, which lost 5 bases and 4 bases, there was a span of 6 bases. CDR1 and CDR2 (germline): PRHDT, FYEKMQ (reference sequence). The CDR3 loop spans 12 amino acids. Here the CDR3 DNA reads TGTGCCAGCAGCCCACAGTACAATGAGCAGTTCTTC. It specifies CASSPQYNEQFF.

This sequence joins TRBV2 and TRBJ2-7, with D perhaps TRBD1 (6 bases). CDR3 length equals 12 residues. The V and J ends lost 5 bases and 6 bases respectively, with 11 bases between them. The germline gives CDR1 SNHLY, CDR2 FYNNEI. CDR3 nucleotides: TGTGCCAGCAGTACAGGGTTGGGCGAGCAGTACTTC. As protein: CASSTGLGEQYF.

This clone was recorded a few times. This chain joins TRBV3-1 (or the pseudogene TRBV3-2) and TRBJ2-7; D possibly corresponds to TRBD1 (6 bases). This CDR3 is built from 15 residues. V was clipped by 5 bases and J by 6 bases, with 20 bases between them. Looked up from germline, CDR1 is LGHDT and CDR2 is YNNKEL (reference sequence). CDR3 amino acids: CASSTRQNRVREQYF. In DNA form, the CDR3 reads TGTGCCAGCAGCACCCGACAAAACAGGGTTCGCGAGCAGTACTTC.

CDR3 amino acids: CASSIAAGLQETQYF. CDR3 sequence (DNA): TGTGCCAGTAGTATAGCAGCGGGACTCCAAGAGACCCAGTACTTC. The chain carries TRBV19 and TRBJ2-5; TRBD2 agrees at 7 bases. J lost 1 base, V lost 1 base, and 3 bases had no gene match. Germline loops: CDR1 LNHDA, CDR2 SQIVND (reference sequence). This CDR3 has 15 amino acids.

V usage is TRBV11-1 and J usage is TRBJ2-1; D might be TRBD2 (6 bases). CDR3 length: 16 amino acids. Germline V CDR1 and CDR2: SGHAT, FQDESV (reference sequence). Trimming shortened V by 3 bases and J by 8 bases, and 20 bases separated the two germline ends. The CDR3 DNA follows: TGTGCCAGCAGCTTTTCTGCGGGACCCGTGGTGGATGAGCAGTTCTTC. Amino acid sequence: CASSFSAGPVVDEQFF.

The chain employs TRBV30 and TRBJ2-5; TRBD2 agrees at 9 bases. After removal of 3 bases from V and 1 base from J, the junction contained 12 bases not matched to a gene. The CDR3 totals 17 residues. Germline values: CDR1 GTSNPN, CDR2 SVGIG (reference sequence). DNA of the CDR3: TGTGCCTGGAGCCGTTACCATCGACTAGCGGTCCAAGAGACCCAGTACTTC. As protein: CAWSRYHRLAVQETQYF.

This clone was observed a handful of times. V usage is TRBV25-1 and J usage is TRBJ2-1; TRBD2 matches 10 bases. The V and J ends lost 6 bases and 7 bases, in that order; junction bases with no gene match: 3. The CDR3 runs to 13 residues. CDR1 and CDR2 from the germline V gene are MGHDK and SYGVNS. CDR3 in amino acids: CASRILAGNEQFF. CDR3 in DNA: TGTGCCAGCAGGATACTAGCGGGAAATGAGCAGTTCTTC.

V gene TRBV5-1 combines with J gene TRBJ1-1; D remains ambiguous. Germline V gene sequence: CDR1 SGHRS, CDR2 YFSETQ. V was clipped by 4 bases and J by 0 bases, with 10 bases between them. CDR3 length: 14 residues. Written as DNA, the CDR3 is TGCGCCAGCAGCGCCGGGGAGATGAACACTGAAGCTTTCTTT. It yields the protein CASSAGEMNTEAFF.

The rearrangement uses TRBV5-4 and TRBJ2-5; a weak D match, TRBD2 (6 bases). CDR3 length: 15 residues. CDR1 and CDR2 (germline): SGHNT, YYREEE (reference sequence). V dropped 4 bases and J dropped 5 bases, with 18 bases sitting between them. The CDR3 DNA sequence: TGTGCCAGCAGCCTAGAACTAGCTAGTCTGGAGACCCAGTACTTC. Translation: CASSLELASLETQYF.